This TCR beta chain was retrieved from a study of blood T cell repertoires in COVID-19. Study as a whole: Specimens from acute and convalescent COVID-19 originated in the United States, Italy and Spain. Sources were T cells, B-cell-depleted T cells, or PBMCs; the material itself was cDNA or gDNA.

TCRdb's copy holds only in-frame clones and misses some; the assay was immunoSEQ multiplex PCR. The data contain roughly 160,000 clones, about 80% of them singletons. CDR1 and CDR2 (germline): SGDLS, YYNGEE. The CDR3 is 15 amino acids. Unmatched junction bases numbered 5, after V lost 0 bases and J lost 5 bases. The chain combines TRBV9 with TRBJ2-1; 7 bases align to TRBD2. Sequencing input: peripheral blood. The sequence was collected from a man between 65 and 80 years old with active or convalescent COVID-19. The CDR3 coding sequence is TGTGCCAGCAGCGTAGCGCGGGAGCTGCACAATGAGCAGTTCTTC. It yields the protein CASSVARELHNEQFF.